Below, one TCR beta chain is given with its context. The antigen remains unidentified. Other nucleotide sequences in the sample specify the same CDR3. Original processing methods: ImmunoSEQ sequences covered only the junction and lacked quality scores; filtering therefore differed. Clones were sequenced by immunoSEQ multiplex PCR, and TCRdb holds only the in-frame ones, with some missing. V, J and clone size are taken as reported in that table, and D and trimming were inferred from the DNA itself. The data hold about 2.1 million clones, with around 93% observed a single time. The source of the sample is a study of shared clonotypes between healthy human individuals. About the study: Used for every donor were three CD4 naive, three CD4 memory, two CD8 naive and one CD8 memory plate.

Study-level points and caveats: All-four-donor shared clonotypes had higher generation probabilities than non-shared clonotypes did.

The CDR3 extends over 11 amino acids. Per germline, CDR1 LGHNT and CDR2 FRNRAP. The V end was cut by 1 base, the J end by 4 bases, with 1 base between. It was CD45RO-negative cells, positively selected for CCR7, that made up naive CD8 cells, with terminally differentiated effector memory CD45RA+ cells excluded. Healthy adults negative for HIV, lacking recent acute infections or vaccinations, served as donors. Sequencing was carried out using naive CD8+ T cells from PBMCs. The source is a man aged 18 to 30 in good health. Some clones in this sample may be carry-over from other donors' samples. The chain links TRBV12-5 to TRBJ1-1; D remains ambiguous. The CDR3 region is CASGLGTEAFF. The CDR3 region has the DNA TGTGCTAGTGGTTTGGGCACTGAAGCTTTCTTT.